This T cell receptor beta chain was observed in a study of T cells in localized non-small cell lung cancer. This clone was seen just once. Its specificity is unknown. Study findings and constraints: In uninvolved adjacent lung, T cell clonality reached its highest value, exceeding tumor. Appearances in adjacent lung were noted for a median approximately 50 of the top 100 tumor clones. Longer overall survival was seen with higher T cell density measured in blood. Heterogeneity remains possible because sequencing was limited to only one tumor region.

This table comes from immunoSEQ multiplex PCR, and its TCRdb copy is limited to in-frame clones, with some not included. The table lists some 78,000 clones, almost 85% of them singletons. CDR1 is LNHNV, CDR2 YYDKDF, per germline (reference sequence). V dropped 5 bases and J dropped 3 bases, with 20 bases sitting between them. The CDR3 length is 16 residues. The sequences come from peripheral blood, collected before any cancer treatment. The J gene is TRBJ2-7, the V gene TRBV15, with D possibly TRBD2 on 6 matching bases. This TCR was sampled from a man aged 40 to 69 with stage I lung adenocarcinoma. As DNA, the CDR3 is TGTGCCACCAGCCGAGTCCGGGTAGCGGCCTACTACGAGCAGTACTTC. Its translation is CATSRVRVAAYYEQYF.